A selection of T cell receptor beta chains follows, all from one sample in a study of blood T cell repertoires in COVID-19. Repertoires were generated with immunoSEQ multiplex PCR, while TCRdb's copy carries only in-frame clones and drops some. The data show around 160,000 clones, about 89% seen once. The sequenced sample consisted of peripheral blood. These receptors came from a man in his sixties with acute or convalescent COVID-19. The CDR3 runs from the conserved cysteine through the conserved F or W.

j_gene,v_gene,CDR3aa
TRBJ2-7,TRBV5-1,CASSPGPGTERYEQYF
TRBJ2-3,TRBV2,CASSESRGGTDTQYF
TRBJ2-3,TRBV12-3/TRBV12-4,CASRRSFTDTQYF
TRBJ1-5,TRBV19,CASSKPRQGARQPQHF
TRBJ1-1,TRBV6-5,CATIQGMNTEAFF
TRBJ2-1,TRBV6-2/TRBV6-3,CASSSRRERGHNNEQFF
TRBJ1-5,TRBV6-1,CASSTGGGNQPQHF
TRBJ2-7,TRBV7-2,CASSLSGYEQYF
TRBJ1-3,TRBV15,CATSSPSRNTIYF
TRBJ2-7,TRBV11-2,CASSPWEGALEQYF
TRBJ2-7,TRBV4-1,CASSTRGASYEQYF
TRBJ1-4,TRBV2,CATKGGQDIINEKLFF
TRBJ1-5,TRBV21-1,CASQLNRHSNQPQHF
TRBJ1-2,TRBV7-9,CASSLDGLGYTF
TRBJ1-6,TRBV5-1,CASSLRAGGTSPLHF
TRBJ2-1,TRBV30,CAWSVDGLAAYNEQFF
TRBJ1-2,TRBV6-5,CASSGGTGNYGYTF
TRBJ1-1,TRBV19,CASSMGGRTFSNTEAFF
TRBJ1-2,TRBV29-1,CSVEEQNYGYTF
TRBJ2-6,TRBV28,CASSFPGSGANVLTF
TRBJ1-5,TRBV2,CASSGGDRGRPRSQPQHF
TRBJ2-7,TRBV6-5,CASSLYYEQYF
TRBJ1-2,TRBV7-9,CASSLGQGYGYTF
TRBJ1-6,TRBV5-6,CASSIGQGFSPLHF
TRBJ2-1,TRBV5-4,CASSDGITPPNEQFF
TRBJ1-4,TRBV6-5,CASSFMAGGSEKLFF
TRBJ2-7,TRBV19,CASSIDEAGQYEQYF
TRBJ2-1,TRBV6-5,CASSSGRNEQFF
TRBJ1-5,TRBV6-5,CASSYRGNNQPQHF